This TCR beta chain was documented in a study of T cells in localized non-small cell lung cancer. The table came from immunoSEQ multiplex PCR; TCRdb's copy has only in-frame clones and leaves some out. The sample lists tens of thousands of clones, 70% to 90% occurring once. The germline gives CDR1 KGHSH, CDR2 LQKENI. The CDR3 is 15 amino acids. Germline trimming cut 3 bases from V and 4 bases from J; bases unmatched to any gene: 7. A note on this clone: The antigen remains unidentified.

General study points: Adjacent lung held a median about 57 of the top 100 tumor clones.

This clonotype was obtained from a man aged 40-75 years with stage I squamous cell lung carcinoma. The specimen comprised peripheral blood, sampled before any cancer treatment. The rearrangement uses TRBV18 and TRBJ2-7, with 9 bases identical to TRBD2. The CDR3 nucleotides are TGTGCCAGCTCACCGTCTGATAGCGGGAGATACGAGCAGTACTTC. Protein sequence: CASSPSDSGRYEQYF.